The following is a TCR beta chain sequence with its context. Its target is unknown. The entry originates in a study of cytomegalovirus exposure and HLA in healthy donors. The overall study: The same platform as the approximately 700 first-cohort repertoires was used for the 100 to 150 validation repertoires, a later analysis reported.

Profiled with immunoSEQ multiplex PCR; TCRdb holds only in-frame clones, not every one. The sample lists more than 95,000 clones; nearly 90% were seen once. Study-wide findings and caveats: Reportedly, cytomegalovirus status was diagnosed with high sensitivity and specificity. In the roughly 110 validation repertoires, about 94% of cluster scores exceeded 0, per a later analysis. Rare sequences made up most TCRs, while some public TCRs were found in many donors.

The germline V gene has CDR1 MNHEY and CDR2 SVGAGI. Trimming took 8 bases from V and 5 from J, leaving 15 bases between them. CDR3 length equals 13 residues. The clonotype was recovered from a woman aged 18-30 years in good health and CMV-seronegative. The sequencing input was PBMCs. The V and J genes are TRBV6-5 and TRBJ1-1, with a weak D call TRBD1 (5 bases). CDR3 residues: CASLGRVGTEAFF. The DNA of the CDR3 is TGTGCCAGCCTCGGCAGGGTGGGGACTGAAGCTTTCTTT.